This T cell receptor (beta chain) was documented in a study of CD4+ T cells in melanoma. The assay was immunoSEQ multiplex PCR, and TCRdb's table has in-frame clones only and misses some. The sample carries just over 14,000 clones, under 80% recorded once. Germline V gene sequence: CDR1 SGHTA, CDR2 FQGTGA. Trimming stripped 6 bases from V and 7 bases from J, with 21 bases between. The CDR3 spans 16 residues. This chain joins TRBV7-3 and TRBJ2-2, with D perhaps TRBD1 or TRBD2 (5 bases each). The receptor's source is a human donor with melanoma. Sequenced input: cells from a culture (not recorded whether cultured in vitro). The CDR3 region has the DNA TGTGCCAGCAGTCAAATACCGGGGACCGTGGGCGGGGAGCTGTTTTTT. The encoded protein is CASSQIPGTVGGELFF.